In its sample, the clone carrying this T cell receptor beta chain was seen many times. As yet, its antigen is unknown. TCRdb used MiXCR to reprocess the multiplex PCR reads, holding one entry per CDR3 protein. The repertoire consists of about 220,000 distinct CDR3 sequences, with roughly a third occurring once and the leading ten covering approximately 3.3%. This sample was taken from a study of breast tumors, draining lymph nodes, adjacent tissues. General study findings and limits: Findings are consistent with lymph node origin and intratumoral expansion of most tumor T cells. Tumor repertoires ranked between lymph nodes and nontumor tissue in diversity, with V and J gene preferences. That most tumor T cells come from lymph nodes remained unproven.

The CDR3 totals 13 residues. The ends lost 6 bases at V and 1 base at J; junction bases unmatched: 4. CDR1 is DFQATT, CDR2 SNEGSKA, per germline (reference sequence). The lymph nodes were axillary draining lymph nodes from breast cancer patients. The specimen sequenced was axillary lymph node tissue. This rearrangement joins TRBV20-1 to TRBJ2-3, with 7 positions matching TRBD1. This TCR came from a female donor with breast cancer. Some clones in this sample may be carry-over from other donors' samples. The CDR3 nucleotides are TGCAGTGCAACAGGGGCCCGCACAGATACGCAGTATTTT. It yields the protein CSATGARTDTQYF.